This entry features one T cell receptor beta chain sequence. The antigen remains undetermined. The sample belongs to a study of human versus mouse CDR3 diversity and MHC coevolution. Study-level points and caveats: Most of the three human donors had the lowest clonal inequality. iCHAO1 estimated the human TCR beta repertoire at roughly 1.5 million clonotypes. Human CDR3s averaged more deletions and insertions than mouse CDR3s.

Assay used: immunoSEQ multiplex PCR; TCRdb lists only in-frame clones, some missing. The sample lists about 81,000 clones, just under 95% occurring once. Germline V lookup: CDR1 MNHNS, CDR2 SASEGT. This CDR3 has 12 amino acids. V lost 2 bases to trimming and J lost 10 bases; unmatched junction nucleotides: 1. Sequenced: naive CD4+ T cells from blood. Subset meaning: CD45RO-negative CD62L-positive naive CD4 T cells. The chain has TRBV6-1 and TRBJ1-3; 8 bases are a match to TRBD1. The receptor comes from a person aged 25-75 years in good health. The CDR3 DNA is TGTGCCAGCAGTGAAAGGGACAGGACCATATATTTT. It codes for CASSERDRTIYF.